The rows below give T cell receptor beta chains drawn from one sample of a study of T cell repertoires in cytomegalovirus infection. Via MiXCR, TCRdb re-called the reads, giving one row per CDR3 protein. The data hold approximately 500,000 distinct CDR3 sequences, with around a third observed a single time. These receptors' targets are unknown. The starting material was cultured PBMCs, obtained from culture after CMV antigen stimulation. Receptors were obtained from a human donor in good health (CMV status not recorded). Some clones in this sample may be carry-over from other donors' samples. Both conserved end residues are part of each CDR3. Fields, in order: J gene, V gene, D gene, clone size, CDR3 protein, CDR3 DNA. D genes are given only for firm matches. A clone size is listed for some rows: how often the clone was seen (once, few, many), or a class if it is expanded.

TRBJ2-1,TRBV29-1,TRBD1,once,CSARKGQGNNEQFF,TGCAGCGCCCGAAAAGGACAGGGGAACAATGAGCAGTTCTTC
TRBJ1-3,TRBV28,TRBD1,few,CASSFQGASGNTIYF,TGTGCCAGCAGTTTTCAGGGGGCCTCTGGAAACACCATATATTTT
TRBJ1-1,TRBV10-3,NA,NA,CAISYRRWTEAFF,TGTGCCATCAGTTACAGGCGGTGGACTGAAGCTTTCTTT
TRBJ2-3,TRBV4-3,NA,NA,CASSQEGTADTQYF,TGCGCCAGCAGCCAAGAAGGGACTGCAGATACGCAGTATTTT
TRBJ1-2,TRBV29-1,NA,NA,CSVGVGGYPSFTF,TGCAGCGTTGGAGTAGGCGGTTACCCCTCCTTTACCTTC
TRBJ2-4,TRBV25-1,NA,NA,CASSEVGENIQYF,TGTGCCAGCAGTGAAGTCGGGGAAAACATTCAGTACTTC
TRBJ1-6,TRBV14,NA,NA,CASSFEISRFSPLHF,TGTGCCAGCAGCTTCGAGATTAGCAGGTTTTCACCCCTCCACTTT
TRBJ1-5,TRBV7-2,NA,many,CASSLEGLQPQHF,TGTGCCAGCAGCTTGGAGGGTCTTCAGCCCCAGCATTTT
TRBJ2-5,TRBV7-2,NA,few,CASSLVRDRGTTQYF,TGTGCCAGCAGCTTAGTGAGGGATAGGGGGACGACCCAGTACTTC
TRBJ2-2,TRBV2,NA,NA,CATRGSGANTGELFF,TGTGCCACCCGCGGAAGCGGAGCGAACACCGGGGAGCTGTTTTTT